Listed below are T cell receptor beta chains from one sample, sequenced in a study of T cell responses to AZD1222 COVID-19 vaccine. Repertoires were generated with immunoSEQ multiplex PCR, while TCRdb's copy carries only in-frame clones and drops some. This table holds some 190,000 clones, about 86% found once. This specimen was peripheral blood, taken on day 0 of AZD1222 vaccination. The origin of the receptors is an adult in good health. CDR3s include the opening cysteine and the closing phenylalanine or tryptophan. D genes are given only for firm matches. For some rows the clone size is stated as once, few or many, or as a class when expanded; others skip it.

>13|-|-|TRBV10-3|TRBJ2-7
TGTGCCATCAGTGCGGGGGTACCCTACGAGCAGTACTTC
CAISAGVPYEQYF
>15|-|-|TRBV24-1|TRBJ1-3
TGTGCCACCAGTGACCGAGGAAGCTCTGGAAACACCATATATTTT
CATSDRGSSGNTIYF
>15|-|-|TRBV21-1|TRBJ1-1
TGTGCCAGCACCTCGTCGACAGGGACAAACACTGAAGCTTTCTTT
CASTSSTGTNTEAFF
>15|-|-|TRBV5-5|TRBJ1-2
TGTGCCAGCAGCCCGGCGGGGGGGGCTGGCTATGGCTACACCTTC
CASSPAGGAGYGYTF
>15|TRBD1|-|TRBV5-6|TRBJ1-2
TGTGCCAGCAGCCCACCGGGACAGGGGGCGAGCGGCTACACCTTC
CASSPPGQGASGYTF
>13|-|-|TRBV12-3/TRBV12-4|TRBJ2-2
TGTGCCAGCAGCCTCCCCGACACCGGGGAGCTGTTTTTT
CASSLPDTGELFF
>15|-|-|TRBV5-6|TRBJ1-5
TGTGCCAGCAGCACTCAGGGTATTAGCAATCAGCCCCAGCATTTT
CASSTQGISNQPQHF
>15|-|-|TRBV27|TRBJ1-6
TGTGCCAGCAGTCCAGGTGACAGCCTCAATTCACCCCTCCACTTT
CASSPGDSLNSPLHF
>13|-|once|TRBV7-3|TRBJ2-7
TGTGCCAGCAGCTCGGGGAGCTCCTACGAGCAGTACTTC
CASSSGSSYEQYF
>15|-|-|TRBV9|TRBJ2-3
TGTGCCAGCAGCATGAGGGCGGTTCCCACAGATACGCAGTATTTT
CASSMRAVPTDTQYF
>13|TRBD1|-|TRBV12-3/TRBV12-4|TRBJ1-1
TGTGCCAGCAGTTTTCAGGGGGTCACTGAAGCTTTCTTT
CASSFQGVTEAFF
>11|-|-|TRBV4-1|TRBJ2-5
TGCGCCAGCAGCCGGGGAGAGACCCAGTACTTC
CASSRGETQYF
>15|TRBD2|-|TRBV30|TRBJ2-7
TGTGCCTGGAGCGTTCTAGCGGGGGCTTCCTACGAGCAGTACTTC
CAWSVLAGASYEQYF
>16|-|-|TRBV4-3|TRBJ2-2
TGCGCCAGCAGCCAAGGGGCTCGAATACGGGGCGGGGAGCTGTTTTTT
CASSQGARIRGGELFF
>13|-|-|TRBV7-3|TRBJ2-5
TGTGCCAGCAGCCGAGGGCTACAAGAGACCCAGTACTTC
CASSRGLQETQYF
>18|-|-|TRBV21-1|TRBJ1-2
TGTGCCAGCAGCAAAGCGCGCCAGGGTGGACGTATAAACTATGGCTACACCTTC
CASSKARQGGRINYGYTF
>15|TRBD2|-|TRBV28|TRBJ2-5
TGTGCCAGCAGTTCCGGAGCGGGGGGGCAAGAGACCCAGTACTTC
CASSSGAGGQETQYF
>18|TRBD2|-|TRBV7-8|TRBJ2-5
TGTGCCAGCAGCTCCCGGGGGGGAAGCGGGGGCCACCAAGAGACCCAGTACTTC
CASSSRGGSGGHQETQYF
>13|-|few|TRBV28|TRBJ1-1
TGTGCCAGCAGTTCGGGGACCGATCCGGAAGCTTTCTTT
CASSSGTDPEAFF
>16|-|once|TRBV3-1/TRBV3-2|TRBJ2-1
TGTGCCAGCAGCCAAGAGCTCGGGCTAGGTAACAATGAGCAGTTCTTC
CASSQELGLGNNEQFF
>15|-|-|TRBV11-2|TRBJ2-7
TGTGCCAGCAGCTGGTCAGGGACAAGTCTCCTCGAGCAGTACTTC
CASSWSGTSLLEQYF
>16|-|-|TRBV11-1|TRBJ2-7
TGTGCCAGCAGCTTAGAATCTGCGCTGAGCTCCTACGAGCAGTACTTC
CASSLESALSSYEQYF
>17|-|-|TRBV28|TRBJ1-3
TGTGCCAGCAGTTTCCAGGGCGGGCAGTCCTCTGGAAACACCATATATTTT
CASSFQGGQSSGNTIYF